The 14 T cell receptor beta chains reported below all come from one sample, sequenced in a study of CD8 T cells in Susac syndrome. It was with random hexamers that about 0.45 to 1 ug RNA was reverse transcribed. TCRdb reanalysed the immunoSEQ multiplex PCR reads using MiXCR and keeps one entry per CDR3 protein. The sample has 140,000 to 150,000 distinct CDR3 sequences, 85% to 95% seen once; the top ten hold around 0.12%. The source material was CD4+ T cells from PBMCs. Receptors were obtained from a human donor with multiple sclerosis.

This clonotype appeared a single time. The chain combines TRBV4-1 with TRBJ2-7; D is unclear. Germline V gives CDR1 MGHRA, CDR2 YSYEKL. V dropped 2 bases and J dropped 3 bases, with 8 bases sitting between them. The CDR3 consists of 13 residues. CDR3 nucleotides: TGCGCCAGCAGCCAAATTCCGGTCTACGAGCAGTACTTC. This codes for CASSQIPVYEQYF.

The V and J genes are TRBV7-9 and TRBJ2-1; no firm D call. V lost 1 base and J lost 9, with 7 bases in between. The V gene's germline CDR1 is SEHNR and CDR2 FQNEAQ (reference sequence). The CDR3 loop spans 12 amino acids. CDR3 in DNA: TGTGCCAGCAGCTTAGTAGGTGGTGAGCAGTTCTTC. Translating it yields CASSLVGGEQFF.

The CDR3 DNA reads TGTGCCAGCATGCTCGGAAACACCATATATTTT. The encoded protein is CASMLGNTIYF. This chain links TRBV6-2 or TRBV6-3 with TRBJ1-3; D gene unclear. The germline CDR1 and CDR2 sequences are MNHEY and SVGEGT. V was trimmed by 7 bases and J by 4 bases, leaving 5 bases between them. The CDR3 is made up of 11 amino acids.

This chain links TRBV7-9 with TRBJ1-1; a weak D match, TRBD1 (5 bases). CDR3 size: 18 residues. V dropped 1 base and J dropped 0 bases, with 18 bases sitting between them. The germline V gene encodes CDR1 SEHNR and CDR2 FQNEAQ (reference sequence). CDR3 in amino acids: CASSLVLRQGSMNTEAFF. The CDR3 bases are TGTGCCAGCAGCTTAGTCTTAAGGCAGGGCTCCATGAACACTGAAGCTTTCTTT. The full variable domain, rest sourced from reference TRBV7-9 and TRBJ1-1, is DTGVSQNPRHKITKRGQNVTFRCDPISEHNRLYWYRQTLGQGPEFLTYFQNEAQLEKSRLLSDRFSAERPKGSFSTLEIQRTEQGDSAMYLCASSLVLRQGSMNTEAFFGQGTRLTVV.

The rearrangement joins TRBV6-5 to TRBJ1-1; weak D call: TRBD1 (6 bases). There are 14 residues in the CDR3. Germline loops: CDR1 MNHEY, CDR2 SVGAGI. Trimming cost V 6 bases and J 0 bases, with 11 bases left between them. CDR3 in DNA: TGTGCCAGCAGCGGACAGTACATGAACACTGAAGCTTTCTTT. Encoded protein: CASSGQYMNTEAFF.

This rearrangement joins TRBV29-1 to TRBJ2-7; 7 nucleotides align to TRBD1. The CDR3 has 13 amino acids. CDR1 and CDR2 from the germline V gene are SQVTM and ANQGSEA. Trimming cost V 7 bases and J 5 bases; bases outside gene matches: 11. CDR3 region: CSARGTGAHEQYF. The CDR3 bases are TGCAGCGCTAGGGGTACAGGGGCCCACGAGCAGTACTTC.

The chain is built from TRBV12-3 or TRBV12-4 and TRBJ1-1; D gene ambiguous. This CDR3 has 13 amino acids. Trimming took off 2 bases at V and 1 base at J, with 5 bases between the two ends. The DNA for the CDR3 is TGTGCCAGCAGTTTACACTCGAACACTGAAGCTTTCTTT. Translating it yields CASSLHSNTEAFF.

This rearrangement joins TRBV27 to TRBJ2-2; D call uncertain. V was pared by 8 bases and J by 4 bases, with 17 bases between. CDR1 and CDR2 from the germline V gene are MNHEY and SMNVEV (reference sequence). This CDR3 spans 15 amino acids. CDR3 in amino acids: CASLSVGVATGELFF. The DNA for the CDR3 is TGTGCCAGCCTTTCCGTAGGAGTAGCCACCGGGGAGCTGTTTTTT.

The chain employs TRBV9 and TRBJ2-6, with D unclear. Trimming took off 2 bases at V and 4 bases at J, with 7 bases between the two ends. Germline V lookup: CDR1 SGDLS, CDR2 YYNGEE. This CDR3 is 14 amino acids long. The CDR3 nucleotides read TGTGCCAGCAGCGTTCCCCAGGGGGCCAACGTCCTGACTTTC. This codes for CASSVPQGANVLTF.

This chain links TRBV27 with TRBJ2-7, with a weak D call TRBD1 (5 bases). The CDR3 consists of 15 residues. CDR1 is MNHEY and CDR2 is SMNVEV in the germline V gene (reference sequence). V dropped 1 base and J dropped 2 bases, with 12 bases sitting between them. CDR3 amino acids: CASSLWPTGPYEQYF. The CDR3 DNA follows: TGTGCCAGCAGTTTATGGCCCACAGGACCCTACGAGCAGTACTTC.

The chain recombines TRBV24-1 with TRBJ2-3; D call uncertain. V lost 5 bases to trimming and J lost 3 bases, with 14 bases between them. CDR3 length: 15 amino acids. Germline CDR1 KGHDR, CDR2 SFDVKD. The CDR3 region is CATSGTEGDTDTQYF. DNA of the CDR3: TGTGCCACCAGTGGGACCGAAGGTGATACAGATACGCAGTATTTT.

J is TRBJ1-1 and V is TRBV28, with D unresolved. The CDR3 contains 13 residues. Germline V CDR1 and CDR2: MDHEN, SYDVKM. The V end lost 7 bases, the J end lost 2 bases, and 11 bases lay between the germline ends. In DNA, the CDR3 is TGTGCCAGCACCTATTGGGGAAACACTGAAGCTTTCTTT. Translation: CASTYWGNTEAFF. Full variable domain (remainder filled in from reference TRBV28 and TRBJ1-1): DVKVTQSSRYLVKRTGEKVFLECVQDMDHENMFWYRQDPGLGLRLIYFSYDVKMKEKGDIPEGYSVSREKKERFSLILESASTNQTSMYLCASTYWGNTEAFFGQGTRLTVV.

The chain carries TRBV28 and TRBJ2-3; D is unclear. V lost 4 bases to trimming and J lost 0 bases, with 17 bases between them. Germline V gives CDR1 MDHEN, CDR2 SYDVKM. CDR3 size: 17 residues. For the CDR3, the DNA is TGTGCCAGCAGTTCCCCATTCCACTTAACTAGCACAGATACGCAGTATTTT. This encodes CASSSPFHLTSTDTQYF.

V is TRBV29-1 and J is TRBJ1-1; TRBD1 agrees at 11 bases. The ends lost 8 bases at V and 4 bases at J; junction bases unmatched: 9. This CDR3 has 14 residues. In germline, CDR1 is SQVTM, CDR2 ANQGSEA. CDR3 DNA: TGCAGCATAAAATCCGGGACAGGGGGCACTGAAGCTTTCTTT. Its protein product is CSIKSGTGGTEAFF.